This passage covers 10 T cell receptor beta chains from one sample sequenced in a study of control samples from healthy donors and cancer patients. The table came from immunoSEQ multiplex PCR; TCRdb's copy has only in-frame clones and leaves some out. The table has around 170,000 clones, about 86% seen once. Sequenced: blood. These receptors were taken from a woman aged 25 to 39 in good health.

This clone was detected only once. The chain is built from TRBV2 and TRBJ1-4; unclear D gene. The CDR3 contains 11 residues. Germline values: CDR1 SNHLY, CDR2 FYNNEI. Trimming removed 8 bases from V and 4 bases from J, with 5 bases in between. Here the CDR3 DNA reads TGTGCCAGCGGCGGTAATGAAAAACTGTTTTTT. Translating it yields CASGGNEKLFF.

The chain carries TRBV5-6 and TRBJ2-7, with 10 nucleotides matching TRBD1. After removal of 0 bases from V and 3 bases from J, the junction contained 6 bases not matched to a gene. The CDR3 length is 16 residues. Looked up from germline, CDR1 is SGHDT and CDR2 is YYEEEE. DNA of the CDR3: TGTGCCAGCAGCTTGGTGCTCCGGGACAGGGGCTACGAGCAGTACTTC. Translation: CASSLVLRDRGYEQYF.

The chain carries TRBV2 and TRBJ2-1; D may be TRBD2 (6 bases). CDR3 length: 15 amino acids. Trimming took off 2 bases at V and 2 bases at J, with 10 bases between the two ends. Germline CDR1 reads SNHLY; CDR2 reads FYNNEI. The CDR3 sequence: CASSERRGAYNEQFF. The CDR3 coding sequence is TGTGCCAGCAGTGAAAGGCGGGGTGCCTACAATGAGCAGTTCTTC.

V is TRBV7-9 and J is TRBJ2-4; maybe TRBD1 (7 bases). The CDR3 is made up of 17 amino acids. V was shortened by 1 base and J by 5 bases, with 18 bases between the two germline ends. CDR1 SEHNR and CDR2 FQNEAQ come from the germline V gene (reference sequence). In nucleotides, the CDR3 is TGTGCCAGCAGCTTAGGGACAGGACATTGGGGGGAAAACATTCAGTACTTC. Translated, it gives CASSLGTGHWGENIQYF.

The chain carries TRBV5-6 and TRBJ2-1; 11 positions agree with TRBD2. Germline V gene lookup returns CDR1 SGHDT and CDR2 YYEEEE. CDR3 size: 16 residues. Germline trimming cut 2 bases from V and 8 bases from J; bases unmatched to any gene: 9. CDR3 DNA sequence: TGTGCCAGCAGCTTATCACCGGGACTAGCGGCATATGAGCAGTTCTTC. Its protein is CASSLSPGLAAYEQFF. Variable domain in full (rest from reference TRBV5-6 and TRBJ2-1): DAGVTQSPTHLIKTRGQQVTLRCSPKSGHDTVSWYQQALGQGPQFIFQYYEEEERQRGNFPDRFSGHQFPNYSSELNVNALLLGDSALYLCASSLSPGLAAYEQFFGPGTRLTVL.

This rearrangement joins TRBV6-5 to TRBJ1-1; 7 nucleotides line up with TRBD1. J gave up 5 bases and V 5 bases, and 8 bases lay outside the gene matches. The CDR3 loop spans 14 amino acids. Germline V gene data show CDR1 as MNHEY and CDR2 as SVGAGI. This CDR3 is CASSPRRGRTEAFF. The CDR3 DNA sequence: TGTGCCAGCAGTCCCCGGAGGGGGCGAACTGAAGCTTTCTTT.

Comments on this clone: Other DNA sequences from this sample encode an identical CDR3 as well. The chain uses TRBV18 and TRBJ1-1; TRBD1 is a possible D gene (6 bases). The germline gives CDR1 KGHSH, CDR2 LQKENI. Deletions cut 3 bases from V and 1 base from J, with 6 bases between. This CDR3 is 13 amino acids long. CDR3 nucleotides: TGTGCCAGCTCACCGGGACAGAACACTGAAGCTTTCTTT. Translating it yields CASSPGQNTEAFF.

The chain joins TRBV5-5 to TRBJ2-5, with D unresolved. The V gene lost 5 bases and the J gene lost 3 bases, with 8 bases spanning the gap. The germline gives CDR1 SGHKS, CDR2 YYEKEE (reference sequence). The CDR3 is 12 residues long. CDR3 protein: CASSRREETQYF. CDR3 nucleotide sequence: TGTGCCAGCAGTAGAAGAGAAGAGACCCAGTACTTC.

The chain carries TRBV4-1 and TRBJ1-2, with D possibly matching TRBD1 (5 bases). CDR1 is MGHRA and CDR2 is YSYEKL in the germline V gene. V lost 4 bases, J lost 4 bases, and 10 bases lay in between. There are 13 residues in the CDR3. This CDR3 is CASSPGTVYGYTF. In DNA form, the CDR3 reads TGCGCCAGCAGCCCCGGGACGGTCTATGGCTACACCTTC.

Here the CDR3 DNA reads TGTGCCAGCAGCTTGGGGGACATTGGCTACACCTTC. It yields the protein CASSLGDIGYTF. The chain couples TRBV7-9 to TRBJ1-2, with TRBD1 as a possible D gene (6 bases). Germline assignment: CDR1 SEHNR and CDR2 FQNEAQ (reference sequence). This CDR3 region has 12 residues. The V and J ends lost 3 bases and 7 bases respectively, with 9 bases between them. Complete variable domain (other parts from reference TRBV7-9 and TRBJ1-2): DTGVSQNPRHKITKRGQNVTFRCDPISEHNRLYWYRQTLGQGPEFLTYFQNEAQLEKSRLLSDRFSAERPKGSFSTLEIQRTEQGDSAMYLCASSLGDIGYTFGSGTRLTVV.